Each of the 31 T cell receptor beta chains below was sequenced from the same sample in a study of CD8+ T cells in alopecia areata. Reverse transcription of extracted RNA yielded cDNA, which provided the sequencing template. The table came from immunoSEQ multiplex PCR; TCRdb's copy has only in-frame clones and leaves some out. Among about 88,000 clones, 44% were seen once, and the ten largest hold less than 20%. The treatment: oral pan-JAK inhibitor, 5-10 mg twice daily. This sample comprised CD8+ T cells sorted from blood, obtained at week 24, from a patient treated with tofacitinib. The receptors originated from a human donor with alopecia areata.

The rearrangement joins TRBV6-5 to TRBJ2-1, with TRBD1 matching 8 bases. The J segment lost 9 bases and the V segment lost 0 bases, leaving 4 bases of the junction unmatched. Germline values: CDR1 MNHEY, CDR2 SVGAGI. This CDR3 is 14 amino acids long. The CDR3 loop reads CASSYSTGVGEQFF. The CDR3 DNA reads as TGTGCCAGCAGTTACTCGACAGGGGTTGGTGAGCAGTTCTTC.

This chain joins TRBV5-8 and TRBJ2-7; D is ambiguous. The germline gives CDR1 SGHTS, CDR2 YDEGEE. V lost 3 bases and J lost 5, with 0 bases in between. The CDR3 extends over 9 amino acids. The CDR3 is CASSYEQYF. CDR3 DNA: TGTGCCAGCAGCTACGAGCAGTACTTC.

V usage is TRBV9 and J usage is TRBJ2-3, with D possibly matching TRBD2 (6 bases). V lost 0 bases, J lost 2 bases, and 13 bases lay in between. The CDR3 is 16 amino acids. CDR1 is SGDLS and CDR2 is YYNGEE in the germline V gene. The CDR3 bases are TGTGCCAGCAGCGTAGGGACGGGACTCCACACAGATACGCAGTATTTT. This translates into CASSVGTGLHTDTQYF.

This clone has just a few counts. The J gene is TRBJ2-3, the V gene TRBV9, with 8 bases aligning to TRBD2. With 3 bases clipped from V and 2 bases from J, the junction kept 11 bases outside the gene matches. In germline, CDR1 is SGDLS, CDR2 YYNGEE. The CDR3 loop spans 17 amino acids. In DNA, the CDR3 is TGTGCCAGCAGCGCCTATGGGGTGCGGGAGGTCACAGATACGCAGTATTTT. Its protein is CASSAYGVREVTDTQYF.

This clone was found a few times. V and J are TRBV7-2 and TRBJ2-3; 8 nucleotides match TRBD2. Germline CDR1 and CDR2: SGHTA and FQGNSA. The CDR3 consists of 14 residues. The V gene end was trimmed by 8 bases and the J gene end by 4 bases; junction bases not matched to a gene: 8. For the CDR3, the DNA is TGTGCCAGCCCGTCCGGCGGGAGGTCAGATACGCAGTATTTT. As protein: CASPSGGRSDTQYF.

This clone was detected only a few times. The V gene is TRBV7-3, the J gene TRBJ2-3; 7 nucleotides align to TRBD2. The CDR3 covers 14 residues. With V trimmed by 5 bases and J by 1 base, 3 bases remained unmatched. Germline CDR1 and CDR2: SGHTA and FQGTGA. The DNA for the CDR3 is TGTGCCAGCAGCGCGAGCGGGGGCACAGATACGCAGTATTTT. Protein product: CASSASGGTDTQYF. Based on the CDR3 plus reference TRBV7-3 and TRBJ2-3, the full variable domain is GAGVSQTPSNKVTEKGKYVELRCDPISGHTALYWYRQSLGQGPEFLIYFQGTGAADDSGLPNDRFFAVRPEGSVSTLKIQRTERGDSAVYLCASSASGGTDTQYFGPGTRLTVL.

In the case of this clone: A junction end diverges from the germline sequence, so it may reflect a read error. CDR3 nucleotides: TGCAGCGTTACGACAGCCGATAGCAGTCAGCCCCAGCATTTT. Its protein product is CSVTTADSSQPQHF. This chain joins TRBV29-1 and TRBJ1-5; D possibly corresponds to TRBD1 (5 bases). The CDR3 is made up of 14 amino acids. Germline values: CDR1 SQVTM, CDR2 ANQGSEA.

In its sample, this clone was seen a few times. J is TRBJ1-2 and V is TRBV29-1; D is unclear. Deletions cut 0 bases from V and 1 base from J, with 6 bases between. The germline CDR1 and CDR2 sequences are SQVTM and ANQGSEA. This CDR3 has 13 amino acids. CDR3 coding DNA: TGCAGCGTTGAAGATCCAGATAACTATGGCTACACCTTC. Translating gives CSVEDPDNYGYTF.

This clone appeared a few times. The rearrangement joins TRBV28 to TRBJ2-2; D is possibly TRBD1 (6 bases). The V end was cut by 3 bases, the J end by 1 base, with 9 bases between. Per the germline V gene, CDR1 is MDHEN and CDR2 is SYDVKM. The length of the CDR3 is 15 residues. CDR3 loop: CASSFATGNTGELFF. In nucleotides, the CDR3 is TGTGCCAGCAGTTTCGCGACAGGGAACACCGGGGAGCTGTTTTTT.

This clone was seen a few times. The rearrangement uses TRBV30 and TRBJ2-1; D gene unclear. CDR1 GTSNPN and CDR2 SVGIG come from the germline V gene (reference sequence). This CDR3 spans 12 amino acids. V was pared by 5 bases and J by 6 bases, with 11 bases between. The CDR3: CAWDAVGNEQFF. CDR3 in DNA: TGTGCCTGGGATGCGGTGGGCAATGAGCAGTTCTTC. Using reference TRBV30 and TRBJ2-1 for the parts outside the CDR3, the full variable domain is SQTIHQWPATLVQPVGSPLSLECTVEGTSNPNLYWYRQAAGRGLQLLFYSVGIGQISSEVPQNLSASRPQDRQFILSSKKLLLSDSGFYLCAWDAVGNEQFFGPGTRLTVL.

The chain employs TRBV19 and TRBJ2-7; no definite D call. There are 14 residues in the CDR3. Germline V CDR1 and CDR2: LNHDA, SQIVND (reference sequence). V lost 4 bases and J lost 5, with 15 bases in between. CDR3 amino acids: CASSTTLGSHEQYF. CDR3 nucleotides: TGTGCCAGTAGTACCACCTTGGGAAGCCACGAGCAGTACTTC. The complete variable domain, with remaining parts taken from reference TRBV19 and TRBJ2-7, reads DGGITQSPKYLFRKEGQNVTLSCEQNLNHDAMYWYRQDPGQGLRLIYYSQIVNDFQKGDIAEGYSVSREKKESFPLTVTSAQKNPTAFYLCASSTTLGSHEQYFGPGTRLTVT.

This sequence joins TRBV30 and TRBJ2-7; D is perhaps TRBD1 or TRBD2 (5 bases each). Per the germline V gene, CDR1 is GTSNPN and CDR2 is SVGIG (reference sequence). The CDR3 contains 14 residues. Trimming pared 5 bases from V and 0 bases from J, leaving 14 bases between. The CDR3 DNA reads as TGTGCCTGGGCCGGGACGGATAGCTCCTACGAGCAGTACTTC. Encoded protein: CAWAGTDSSYEQYF. Drawing the rest from reference TRBV30 and TRBJ2-7, the complete variable domain is SQTIHQWPATLVQPVGSPLSLECTVEGTSNPNLYWYRQAAGRGLQLLFYSVGIGQISSEVPQNLSASRPQDRQFILSSKKLLLSDSGFYLCAWAGTDSSYEQYFGPGTRLTVT.

This chain's CDR3 is CASSPERDPLSGQFF. The DNA of the CDR3 is TGTGCCAGCAGCCCCGAGCGGGATCCTCTAAGCGGGCAGTTCTTC. V and J are TRBV13 and TRBJ2-1; TRBD2 matches at 7 bases. CDR3 length: 15 residues. V dropped 5 bases and J dropped 12; count of bases not matched to a gene: 16. Germline loops: CDR1 PRHDT, CDR2 FYEKMQ (reference sequence). Based on the CDR3 plus reference TRBV13 and TRBJ2-1, the full variable domain is AAGVIQSPRHLIKEKRETATLKCYPIPRHDTVYWYQQGPGQDPQFLISFYEKMQSDKGSIPDRFSAQQFSDYHSELNMSSLELGDSALYFCASSPERDPLSGQFFGPGTRLTVL.

This clone was counted between two and nine times. V gene TRBV29-1 combines with J gene TRBJ2-7; D remains unclear. CDR1 is SQVTM and CDR2 is ANQGSEA in the germline V gene. The CDR3 has 13 amino acids. With 6 bases removed from V and 0 bases from J, the gap between germline ends came to 12 bases. The CDR3 DNA is TGCAGCGTCCAACCGCCCCACTCCTACGAGCAGTACTTC. Amino acids: CSVQPPHSYEQYF.

The chain carries TRBV9 and TRBJ1-2, with D hard to call. The CDR3 contains 13 residues. V gave up 3 bases and J gave up 5 bases, with 11 bases separating them. Germline CDR1 reads SGDLS; CDR2 reads YYNGEE. CDR3 nucleotides: TGTGCCAGCAGCGCAGACACCTATTATGGCTACACCTTC. Translated, it gives CASSADTYYGYTF.

The genes are TRBV9 and TRBJ2-5, with D possibly matching TRBD2 (6 bases). TRBJ2-7 matches the DNA end more closely, so the J call is doubtful. The CDR3 sequence is 13 residues long. Germline V CDR1 and CDR2: SGDLS, YYNGEE. The CDR3 DNA sequence: TGTGCCAGCAGCCAAGGCACGGGAGACGAGCAGTACTTC. It specifies CASSQGTGDEQYF.

The gene calls are TRBV19 and TRBJ2-7; 7 bases fit TRBD1. The ends lost 1 base at V and 2 bases at J; junction bases unmatched: 2. This CDR3 contains 14 residues. Germline CDR1 and CDR2: LNHDA and SQIVND (reference sequence). CDR3 region: CASSIGQGAYEQYF. The DNA for the CDR3 is TGTGCCAGTAGTATAGGCCAGGGGGCCTACGAGCAGTACTTC.

CDR3 DNA: TGTGCCAGCAGCCAACAAACCGAGCGGGAGCAGTACTTC. Protein product: CASSQQTEREQYF. The rearrangement uses TRBV4-2 and TRBJ2-7, with D possibly TRBD2 on 5 matching bases. V lost 2 bases and J lost 7, with 12 bases in between. Germline V gives CDR1 LGHNA, CDR2 YNFKEQ. This CDR3 comprises 13 residues.

This clone was seen only once. The chain recombines TRBV5-1 with TRBJ2-5; no definite D call. This CDR3 is built from 12 residues. V dropped 4 bases and J dropped 0 bases, with 4 bases sitting between them. CDR1 SGHRS and CDR2 YFSETQ come from the germline V gene. CDR3 in DNA: TGCGCCAGCAGCCCCAACCAAGAGACCCAGTACTTC. This encodes CASSPNQETQYF.

V and J are TRBV19 and TRBJ2-1; D unresolved. This CDR3 is 12 amino acids long. Germline V CDR1 and CDR2: LNHDA, SQIVND (reference sequence). Between the trimmed V and J ends, which lost 3 bases and 4 bases, there was a span of 4 bases. CDR3 sequence: CASSISYNEQFF. Written as DNA, the CDR3 is TGTGCCAGTAGTATCTCATACAATGAGCAGTTCTTC.

This clone appeared a single time. This chain joins TRBV11-2 and TRBJ2-5; 7 bases are a match to TRBD1. After removal of 5 bases from V and 2 bases from J, the junction contained 5 bases not matched to a gene. CDR1 is SGHAT and CDR2 is FQNNGV in the germline V gene. The CDR3 spans 14 residues. CDR3 in amino acids: CASSPGQEQETQYF. For the CDR3, the DNA is TGTGCCAGCAGCCCAGGACAGGAGCAAGAGACCCAGTACTTC.

The V gene is TRBV28, the J gene TRBJ2-1, with no clear D. Germline CDR1 MDHEN, CDR2 SYDVKM. V was pared by 11 bases and J by 7 bases, with 12 bases between. CDR3 length: 11 amino acids. The CDR3 is CASRSANEQFF. CDR3 coding DNA: TGTGCCTCCCGGAGCGCAAATGAGCAGTTCTTC.

V gene TRBV5-6 combines with J gene TRBJ2-5; weak D call: TRBD1 (7 bases). Trimming cost V 4 bases and J 2 bases, with 21 bases left between them. The CDR3 sequence is 17 residues long. The germline V gene has CDR1 SGHDT and CDR2 YYEEEE. The CDR3 here is CASSQGGYLIGQETQYF. Written as DNA, the CDR3 is TGTGCCAGCAGCCAGGGGGGATACCTCATAGGGCAAGAGACCCAGTACTTC.

The rearrangement uses TRBV6-5 and TRBJ2-1, with unresolved D. V was pared by 5 bases and J by 5 bases, with 7 bases between. This CDR3 spans 12 amino acids. Germline V gene sequence: CDR1 MNHEY, CDR2 SVGAGI. This CDR3 reads CASSHPDNEQFF. The CDR3 region has the DNA TGTGCCAGCAGTCATCCCGACAATGAGCAGTTCTTC.

For the CDR3, the DNA is TGTGCCAGCAGTTTGACCCCGGGCATCGGCACAGATACGCAGTATTTT. Translation: CASSLTPGIGTDTQYF. V and J are TRBV28 and TRBJ2-3; no definite D call. The CDR3 covers 16 residues. V lost 3 bases and J lost 1, with 14 bases in between. Per the germline V gene, CDR1 is MDHEN and CDR2 is SYDVKM.

The chain links TRBV6-1 to TRBJ1-5, with D possibly matching TRBD1 (6 bases). Germline CDR1 MNHNS, CDR2 SASEGT. Trimming stripped 2 bases from V and 3 bases from J, with 11 bases between. The CDR3 extends over 15 amino acids. In DNA form, the CDR3 reads TGTGCCAGCAGTGAATCGCCAGGGGACAATCAGCCCCAGCATTTT. Its protein is CASSESPGDNQPQHF.

The genes are TRBV27 and TRBJ2-5; D is unresolved. V lost 0 bases to trimming and J lost 3 bases, with 11 bases between them. CDR1 is MNHEY and CDR2 is SMNVEV in the germline V gene (reference sequence). This CDR3 spans 15 amino acids. The CDR3 DNA sequence: TGTGCCAGCAGTTTATCACCATTAGGAGAAGAGACCCAGTACTTC. This sequence encodes CASSLSPLGEETQYF.

The chain carries TRBV5-1 and TRBJ1-1, with D possibly TRBD1 on 6 matching bases. V lost 3 bases to trimming and J lost 1 base, with 10 bases between them. Germline V gives CDR1 SGHRS, CDR2 YFSETQ. The CDR3 totals 14 residues. DNA for the CDR3: TGCGCCAGCAGCTACCGGACAGAGAACACTGAAGCTTTCTTT. Amino acids: CASSYRTENTEAFF. The complete variable domain, with remaining parts taken from reference TRBV5-1 and TRBJ1-1, reads KAGVTQTPRYLIKTRGQQVTLSCSPISGHRSVSWYQQTPGQGLQFLFEYFSETQRNKGNFPGRFSGRQFSNSRSEMNVSTLELGDSALYLCASSYRTENTEAFFGQGTRLTVV.

This clone came up a few times. The V and J genes are TRBV5-1 and TRBJ2-7, with 8 bases identical to TRBD2. Germline-derived CDR1 and CDR2 are SGHRS and YFSETQ. The CDR3 extends over 14 amino acids. Losses at the gene ends were 4 bases for V and 2 bases for J; bases not matched to a gene: 5. The CDR3 DNA reads as TGCGCCAGCAGCACTAGCGGAGCCGCCTACGAGCAGTACTTC. Protein: CASSTSGAAYEQYF.

This clone occurred a few times. The chain links TRBV18 to TRBJ2-5; TRBD2 is a possible D gene (5 bases). Trimming took off 6 bases at V and 2 bases at J, with 13 bases between the two ends. There are 14 residues in the CDR3. Germline CDR1 and CDR2: KGHSH and LQKENI. The CDR3 region has the DNA TGTGCCAGCTCGCCCCTCGAGGGTCAAGAGACCCAGTACTTC. Its protein product is CASSPLEGQETQYF.

This clone was observed a few times. This chain joins TRBV6-5 and TRBJ1-5, with D perhaps TRBD1 (6 bases). V gave up 7 bases and J gave up 4 bases, with 11 bases separating them. This CDR3 region has 13 residues. Germline V gene lookup returns CDR1 MNHEY and CDR2 SVGAGI. The CDR3 region has the DNA TGTGCCAGCACTGGGGGCCTAAATCAGCCCCAGCATTTT. Its translation: CASTGGLNQPQHF.